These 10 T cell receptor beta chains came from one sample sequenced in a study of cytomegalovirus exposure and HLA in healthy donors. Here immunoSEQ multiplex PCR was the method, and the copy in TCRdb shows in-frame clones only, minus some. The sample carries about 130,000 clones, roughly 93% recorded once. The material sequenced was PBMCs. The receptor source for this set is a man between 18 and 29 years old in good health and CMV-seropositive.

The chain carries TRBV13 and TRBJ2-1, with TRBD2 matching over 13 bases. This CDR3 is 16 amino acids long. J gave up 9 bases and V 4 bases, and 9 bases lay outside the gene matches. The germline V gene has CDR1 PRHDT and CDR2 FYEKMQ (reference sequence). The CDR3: CASSSLLAGGALEQFF. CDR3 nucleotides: TGTGCCAGCAGCTCTCTACTAGCGGGAGGGGCCCTTGAGCAGTTCTTC.

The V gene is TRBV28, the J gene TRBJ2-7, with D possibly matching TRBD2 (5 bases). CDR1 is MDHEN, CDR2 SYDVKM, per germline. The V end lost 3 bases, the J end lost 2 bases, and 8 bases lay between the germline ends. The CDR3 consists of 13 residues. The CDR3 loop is CASSFSGTYEQYF. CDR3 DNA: TGTGCCAGCAGTTTCTCGGGGACCTACGAGCAGTACTTC.

The CDR3 here is CASGLDSNTQYF. The CDR3 nucleotides read TGTGCTAGTGGTTTAGACAGTAATACGCAGTATTTT. The V and J genes are TRBV12-5 and TRBJ2-3; D may be TRBD1 (5 bases). Germline loops: CDR1 LGHNT, CDR2 FRNRAP. The CDR3 extends over 12 amino acids. V was shortened by 3 bases and J by 7 bases, with 8 bases between the two germline ends.

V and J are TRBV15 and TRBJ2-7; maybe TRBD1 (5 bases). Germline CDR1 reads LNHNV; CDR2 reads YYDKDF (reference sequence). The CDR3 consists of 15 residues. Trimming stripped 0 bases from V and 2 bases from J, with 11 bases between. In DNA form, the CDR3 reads TGTGCCACCAGCAGAGATACAGGCGGAGCCTACGAGCAGTACTTC. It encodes CATSRDTGGAYEQYF.

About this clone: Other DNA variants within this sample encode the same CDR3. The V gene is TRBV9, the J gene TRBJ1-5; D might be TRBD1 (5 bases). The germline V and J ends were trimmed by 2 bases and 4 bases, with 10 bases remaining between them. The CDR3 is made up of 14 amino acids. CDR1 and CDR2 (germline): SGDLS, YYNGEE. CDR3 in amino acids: CASSVGQGNQPQHF. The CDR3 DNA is TGTGCCAGCAGCGTCGGGCAGGGTAATCAGCCCCAGCATTTT.

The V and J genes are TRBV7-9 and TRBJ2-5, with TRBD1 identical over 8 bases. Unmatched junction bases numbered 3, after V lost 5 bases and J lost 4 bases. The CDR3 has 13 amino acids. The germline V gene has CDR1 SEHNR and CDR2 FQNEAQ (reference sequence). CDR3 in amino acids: CASSLTGVETQYF. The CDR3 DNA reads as TGTGCCAGCAGCCTGACAGGGGTAGAGACCCAGTACTTC. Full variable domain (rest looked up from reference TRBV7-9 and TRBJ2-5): DTGVSQNPRHKITKRGQNVTFRCDPISEHNRLYWYRQTLGQGPEFLTYFQNEAQLEKSRLLSDRFSAERPKGSFSTLEIQRTEQGDSAMYLCASSLTGVETQYFGPGTRLLVL.

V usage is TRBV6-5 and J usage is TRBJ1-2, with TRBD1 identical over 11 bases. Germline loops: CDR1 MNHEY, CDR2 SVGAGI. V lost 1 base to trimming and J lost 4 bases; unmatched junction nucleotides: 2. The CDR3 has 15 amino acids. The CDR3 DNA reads TGTGCCAGCAGTTACTGGACAGGGGGCGTCTATGGCTACACCTTC. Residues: CASSYWTGGVYGYTF.

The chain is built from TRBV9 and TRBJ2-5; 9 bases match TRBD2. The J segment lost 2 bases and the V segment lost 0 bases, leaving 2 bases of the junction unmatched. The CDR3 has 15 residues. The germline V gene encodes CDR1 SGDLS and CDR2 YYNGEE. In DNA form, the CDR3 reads TGTGCCAGCAGCGTAGAGACTAGCGGTCAAGAGACCCAGTACTTC. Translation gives CASSVETSGQETQYF.

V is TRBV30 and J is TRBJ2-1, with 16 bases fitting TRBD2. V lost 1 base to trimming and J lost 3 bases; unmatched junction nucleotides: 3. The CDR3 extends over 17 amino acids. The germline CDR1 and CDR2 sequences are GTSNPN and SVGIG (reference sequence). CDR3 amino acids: CAWSAGLAGGLYNEQFF. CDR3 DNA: TGTGCCTGGAGTGCGGGACTAGCGGGAGGGCTCTACAATGAGCAGTTCTTC.

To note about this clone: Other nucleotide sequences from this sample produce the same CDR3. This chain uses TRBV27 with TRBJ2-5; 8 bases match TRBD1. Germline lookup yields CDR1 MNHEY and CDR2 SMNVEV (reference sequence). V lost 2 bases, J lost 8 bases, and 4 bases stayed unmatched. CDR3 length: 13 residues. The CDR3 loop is CASSLTGGETQYF. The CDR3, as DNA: TGTGCCAGCAGTTTAACAGGGGGAGAAACCCAGTACTTC.